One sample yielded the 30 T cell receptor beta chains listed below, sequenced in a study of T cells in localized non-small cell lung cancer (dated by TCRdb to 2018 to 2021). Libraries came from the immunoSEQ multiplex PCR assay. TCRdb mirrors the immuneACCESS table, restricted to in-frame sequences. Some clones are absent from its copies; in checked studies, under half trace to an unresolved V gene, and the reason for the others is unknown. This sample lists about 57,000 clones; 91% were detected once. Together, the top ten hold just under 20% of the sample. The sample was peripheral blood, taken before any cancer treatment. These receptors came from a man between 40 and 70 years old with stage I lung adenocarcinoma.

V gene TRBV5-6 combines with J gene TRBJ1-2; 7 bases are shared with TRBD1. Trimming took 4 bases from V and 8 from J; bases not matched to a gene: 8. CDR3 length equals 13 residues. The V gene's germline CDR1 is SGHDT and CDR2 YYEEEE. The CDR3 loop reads CASSVTGAGGYTF. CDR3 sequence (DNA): TGTGCCAGCAGCGTCACAGGGGCGGGAGGCTACACCTTC.

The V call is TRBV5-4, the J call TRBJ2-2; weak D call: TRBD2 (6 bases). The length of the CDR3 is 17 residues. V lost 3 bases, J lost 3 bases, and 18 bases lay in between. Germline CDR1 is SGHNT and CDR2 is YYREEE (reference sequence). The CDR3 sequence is CASSSPLGGKDTGELFF. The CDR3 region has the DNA TGTGCCAGCAGCTCCCCTTTGGGGGGAAAAGACACCGGGGAGCTGTTTTTT.

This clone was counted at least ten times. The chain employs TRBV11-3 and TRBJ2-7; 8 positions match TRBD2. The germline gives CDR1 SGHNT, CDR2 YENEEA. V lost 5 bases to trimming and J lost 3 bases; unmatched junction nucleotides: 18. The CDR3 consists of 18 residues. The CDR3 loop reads CASSPIHPLAGGGYEQYF. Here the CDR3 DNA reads TGTGCCAGCAGCCCCATACACCCCCTGGCGGGAGGCGGCTACGAGCAGTACTTC.

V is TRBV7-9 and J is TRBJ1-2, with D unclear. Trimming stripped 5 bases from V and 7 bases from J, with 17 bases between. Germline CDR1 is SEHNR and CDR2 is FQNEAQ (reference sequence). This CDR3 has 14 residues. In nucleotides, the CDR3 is TGTGCCAGCAGCCCCCCCCGGCGGTCTGCTGGCTACACCTTC. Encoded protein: CASSPPRRSAGYTF.

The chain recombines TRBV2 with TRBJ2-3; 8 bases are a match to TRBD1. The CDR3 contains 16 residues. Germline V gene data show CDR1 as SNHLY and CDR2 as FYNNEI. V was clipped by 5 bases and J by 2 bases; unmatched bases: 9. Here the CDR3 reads CASSWTGNGDTDTQYF. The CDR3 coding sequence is TGTGCCAGCAGTTGGACAGGGAACGGTGACACAGATACGCAGTATTTT.

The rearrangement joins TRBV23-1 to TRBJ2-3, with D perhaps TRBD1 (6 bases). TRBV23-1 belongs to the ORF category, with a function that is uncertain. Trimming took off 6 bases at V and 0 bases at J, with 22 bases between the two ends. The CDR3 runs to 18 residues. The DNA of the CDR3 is TGCGCCAGCAGCCACCGGGACACCTTACCCACTAGCACAGATACGCAGTATTTT. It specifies CASSHRDTLPTSTDTQYF.

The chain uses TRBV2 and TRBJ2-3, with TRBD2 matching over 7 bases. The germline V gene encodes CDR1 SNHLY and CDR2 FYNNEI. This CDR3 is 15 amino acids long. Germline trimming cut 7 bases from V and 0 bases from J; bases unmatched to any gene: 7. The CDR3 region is CASIRGRDSTDTQYF. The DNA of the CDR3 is TGTGCCAGCATCCGGGGGAGGGACAGCACAGATACGCAGTATTTT.

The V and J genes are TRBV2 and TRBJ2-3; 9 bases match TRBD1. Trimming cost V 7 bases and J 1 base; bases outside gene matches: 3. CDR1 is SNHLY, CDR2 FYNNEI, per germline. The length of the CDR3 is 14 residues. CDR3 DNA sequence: TGTGCCAGCAATAGGGACAGGGGCACAGATACGCAGTATTTT. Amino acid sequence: CASNRDRGTDTQYF. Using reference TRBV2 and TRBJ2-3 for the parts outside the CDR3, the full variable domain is EPEVTQTPSHQVTQMGQEVILRCVPISNHLYFYWYRQILGQKVEFLVSFYNNEISEKSEIFDDQFSVERPDGSNFTLKIRSTKLEDSAMYFCASNRDRGTDTQYFGPGTRLTVL.

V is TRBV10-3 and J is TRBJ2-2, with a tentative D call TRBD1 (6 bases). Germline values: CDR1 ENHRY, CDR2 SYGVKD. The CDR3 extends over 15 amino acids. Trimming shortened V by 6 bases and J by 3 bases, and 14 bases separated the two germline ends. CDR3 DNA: TGTGCCATCAGAGTCAGGGGCGAGGACACCGGGGAGCTGTTTTTT. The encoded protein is CAIRVRGEDTGELFF.

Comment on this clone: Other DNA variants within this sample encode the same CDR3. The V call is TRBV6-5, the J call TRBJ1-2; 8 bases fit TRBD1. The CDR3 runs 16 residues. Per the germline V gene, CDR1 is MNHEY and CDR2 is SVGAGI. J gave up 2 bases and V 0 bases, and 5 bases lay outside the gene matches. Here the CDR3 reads CASSYSRTGGNYGYTF. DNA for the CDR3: TGTGCCAGCAGTTACTCGAGAACAGGGGGGAACTATGGCTACACCTTC.

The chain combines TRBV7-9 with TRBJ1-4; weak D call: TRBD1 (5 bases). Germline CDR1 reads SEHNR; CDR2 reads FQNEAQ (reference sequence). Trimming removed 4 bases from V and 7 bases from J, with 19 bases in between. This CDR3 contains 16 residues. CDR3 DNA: TGTGCCAGCAGCTCCTCCTCGGGGGTGATCCGTGAAAAACTGTTTTTT. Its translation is CASSSSSGVIREKLFF.

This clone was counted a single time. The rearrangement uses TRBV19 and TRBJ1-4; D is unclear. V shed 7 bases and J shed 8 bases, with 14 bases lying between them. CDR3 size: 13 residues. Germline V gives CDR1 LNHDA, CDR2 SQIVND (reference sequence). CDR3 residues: CASKVPGSEKLFF. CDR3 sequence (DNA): TGTGCCAGTAAGGTCCCGGGCAGCGAAAAACTGTTTTTT. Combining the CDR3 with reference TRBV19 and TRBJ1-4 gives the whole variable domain DGGITQSPKYLFRKEGQNVTLSCEQNLNHDAMYWYRQDPGQGLRLIYYSQIVNDFQKGDIAEGYSVSREKKESFPLTVTSAQKNPTAFYLCASKVPGSEKLFFGSGTQLSVL.

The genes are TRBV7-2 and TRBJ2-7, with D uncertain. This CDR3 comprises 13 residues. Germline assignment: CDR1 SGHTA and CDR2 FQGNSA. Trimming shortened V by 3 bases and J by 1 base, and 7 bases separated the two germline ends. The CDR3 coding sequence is TGTGCCAGCAGCTTCGACAATTCCTACGAGCAGTACTTC. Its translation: CASSFDNSYEQYF. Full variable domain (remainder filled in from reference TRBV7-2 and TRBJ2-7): GAGVSQSPSNKVTEKGKDVELRCDPISGHTALYWYRQSLGQGLEFLIYFQGNSAPDKSGLPSDRFSAERTGGSVSTLTIQRTQQEDSAVYLCASSFDNSYEQYFGPGTRLTVT.

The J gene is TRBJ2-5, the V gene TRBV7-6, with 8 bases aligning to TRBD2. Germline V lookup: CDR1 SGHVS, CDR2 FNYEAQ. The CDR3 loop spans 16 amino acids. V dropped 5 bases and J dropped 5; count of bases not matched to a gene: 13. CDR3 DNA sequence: TGTGCCAGCAGCCTGAACGCTCTGACTAGCGCGGAGACCCAGTACTTC. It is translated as CASSLNALTSAETQYF.

CDR3 amino acids: CASSVTSGTGVEKLFF. CDR3 sequence (DNA): TGTGCCAGCAGCGTAACCTCCGGGACAGGGGTTGAAAAACTGTTTTTT. The chain has TRBV9 and TRBJ1-4, with 10 bases identical to TRBD1. This CDR3 has 16 residues. The germline gives CDR1 SGDLS, CDR2 YYNGEE. With V trimmed by 1 base and J by 7 bases, 7 bases remained unmatched.

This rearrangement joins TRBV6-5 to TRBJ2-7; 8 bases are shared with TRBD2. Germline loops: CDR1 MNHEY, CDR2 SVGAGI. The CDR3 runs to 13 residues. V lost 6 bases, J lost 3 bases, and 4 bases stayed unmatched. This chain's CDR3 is CASRGTSDYEQYF. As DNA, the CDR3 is TGTGCCAGCAGAGGGACTAGTGACTACGAGCAGTACTTC.

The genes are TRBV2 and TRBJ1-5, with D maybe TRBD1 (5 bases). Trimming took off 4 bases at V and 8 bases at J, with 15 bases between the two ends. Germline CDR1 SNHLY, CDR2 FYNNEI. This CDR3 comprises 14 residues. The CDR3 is CASSGVGVGEPQHF. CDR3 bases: TGTGCCAGCAGTGGGGTGGGGGTCGGAGAGCCCCAGCATTTT.

In DNA form, the CDR3 reads TGTGCCAGCAGCTTAGGACTAGCGGAACCGGAGACCCAGTACTTC. As protein: CASSLGLAEPETQYF. The chain joins TRBV7-8 to TRBJ2-5, with 9 nucleotides matching TRBD2. The germline V gene encodes CDR1 SGHVS and CDR2 FQNEAQ. CDR3 length: 15 residues. J was trimmed by 5 bases and V by 1 base; bases with no gene match: 5.

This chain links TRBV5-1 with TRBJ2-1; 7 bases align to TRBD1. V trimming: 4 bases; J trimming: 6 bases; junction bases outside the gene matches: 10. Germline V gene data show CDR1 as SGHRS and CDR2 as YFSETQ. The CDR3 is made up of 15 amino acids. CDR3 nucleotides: TGCGCCAGCAGCGGTCGGGACAGCTACCCCAATGAGCAGTTCTTC. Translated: CASSGRDSYPNEQFF.

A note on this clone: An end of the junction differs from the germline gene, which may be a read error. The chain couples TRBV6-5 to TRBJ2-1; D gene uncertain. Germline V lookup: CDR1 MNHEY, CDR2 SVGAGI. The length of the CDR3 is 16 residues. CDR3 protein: CASSYSGARSSNEQFF. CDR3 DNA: TGTGCCAGCAGTTACTCGGGTGCTCGGTCCTCCAATGAGCAGTTCTTC.

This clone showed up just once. CDR3 DNA sequence: TGCGCCAGCAGCCAAGACCCGGCGGCGGGTAGCACAGATACGCAGTATTTT. Translating gives CASSQDPAAGSTDTQYF. This chain uses TRBV4-3 with TRBJ2-3; a possible D gene is TRBD2 (5 bases). Trimming left V 0 bases short and J 0 bases short, with 13 bases between. Germline V gene sequence: CDR1 LGHNA, CDR2 YSLEER. CDR3 length equals 17 residues.

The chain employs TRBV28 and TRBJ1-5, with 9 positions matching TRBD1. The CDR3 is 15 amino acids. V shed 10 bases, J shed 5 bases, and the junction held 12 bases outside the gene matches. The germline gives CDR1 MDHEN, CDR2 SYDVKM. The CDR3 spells CATTGGTGIDQPQHF. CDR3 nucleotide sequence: TGTGCCACTACAGGGGGCACAGGAATCGATCAGCCCCAGCATTTT.

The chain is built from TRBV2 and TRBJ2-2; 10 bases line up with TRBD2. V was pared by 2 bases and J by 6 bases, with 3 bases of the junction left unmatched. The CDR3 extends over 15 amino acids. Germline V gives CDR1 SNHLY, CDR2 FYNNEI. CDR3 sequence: CASSESGRGAGELFF. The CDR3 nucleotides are TGTGCCAGCAGTGAAAGCGGGAGGGGGGCCGGGGAGCTGTTTTTT. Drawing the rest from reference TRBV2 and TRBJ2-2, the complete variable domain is EPEVTQTPSHQVTQMGQEVILRCVPISNHLYFYWYRQILGQKVEFLVSFYNNEISEKSEIFDDQFSVERPDGSNFTLKIRSTKLEDSAMYFCASSESGRGAGELFFGEGSRLTVL.

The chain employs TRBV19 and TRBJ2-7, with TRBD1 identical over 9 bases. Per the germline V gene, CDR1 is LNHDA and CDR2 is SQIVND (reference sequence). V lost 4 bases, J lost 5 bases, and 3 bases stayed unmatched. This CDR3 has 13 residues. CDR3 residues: CASSRDREDEQYF. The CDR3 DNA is TGTGCCAGTAGTAGGGACAGGGAGGACGAGCAGTACTTC.

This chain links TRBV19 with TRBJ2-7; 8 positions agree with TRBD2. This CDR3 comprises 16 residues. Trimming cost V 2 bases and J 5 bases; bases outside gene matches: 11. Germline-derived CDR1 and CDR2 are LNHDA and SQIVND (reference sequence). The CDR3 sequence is CASSINTQRETNEQYF. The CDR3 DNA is TGTGCCAGTAGTATAAATACCCAGCGGGAGACCAACGAGCAGTACTTC.

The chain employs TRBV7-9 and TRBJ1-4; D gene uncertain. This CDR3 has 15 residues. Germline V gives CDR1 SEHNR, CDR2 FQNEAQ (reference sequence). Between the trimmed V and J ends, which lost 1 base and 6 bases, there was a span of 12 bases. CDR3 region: CASSLVGHRDEKLFF. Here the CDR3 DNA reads TGTGCCAGCAGCTTAGTTGGGCACCGAGATGAAAAACTGTTTTTT.

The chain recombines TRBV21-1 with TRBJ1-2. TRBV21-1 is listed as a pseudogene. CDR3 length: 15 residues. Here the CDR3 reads CASRGRRARNYGYTF. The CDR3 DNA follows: TGTGCCAGCAGGGGAAGGAGGGCACGAAACTATGGCTACACCTTC.

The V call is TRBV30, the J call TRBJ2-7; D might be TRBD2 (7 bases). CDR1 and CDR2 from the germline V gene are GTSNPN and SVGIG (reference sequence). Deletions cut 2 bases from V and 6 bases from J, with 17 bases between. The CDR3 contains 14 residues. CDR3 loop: CAWSSGGYLGEQYF. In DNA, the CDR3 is TGTGCCTGGAGTTCGGGGGGCTATCTGGGCGAGCAGTACTTC.

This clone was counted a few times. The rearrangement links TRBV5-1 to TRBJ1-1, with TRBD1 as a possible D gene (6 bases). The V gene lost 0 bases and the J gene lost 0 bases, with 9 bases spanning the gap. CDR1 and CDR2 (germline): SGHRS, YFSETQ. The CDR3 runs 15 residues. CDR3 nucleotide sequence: TGCGCCAGCAGCTTGGTAGGGGGTCTGAACACTGAAGCTTTCTTT. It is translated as CASSLVGGLNTEAFF.

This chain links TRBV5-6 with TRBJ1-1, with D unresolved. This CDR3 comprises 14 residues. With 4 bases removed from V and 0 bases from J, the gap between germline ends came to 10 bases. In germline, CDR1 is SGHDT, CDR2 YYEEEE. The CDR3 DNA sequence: TGTGCCAGCAGCGCGGACCGCATGAACACTGAAGCTTTCTTT. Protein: CASSADRMNTEAFF.